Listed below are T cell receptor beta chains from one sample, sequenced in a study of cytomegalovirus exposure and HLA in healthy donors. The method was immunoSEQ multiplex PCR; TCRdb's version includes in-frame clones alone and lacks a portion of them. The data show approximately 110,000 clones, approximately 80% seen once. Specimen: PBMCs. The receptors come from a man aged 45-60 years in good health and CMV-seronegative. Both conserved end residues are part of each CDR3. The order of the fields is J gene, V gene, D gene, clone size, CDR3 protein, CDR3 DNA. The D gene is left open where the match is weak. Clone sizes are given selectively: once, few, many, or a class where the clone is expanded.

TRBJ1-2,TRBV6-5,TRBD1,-,CASSFRGQRLGYTF,TGTGCCAGCAGTTTCCGGGGACAGCGATTGGGCTACACCTTC
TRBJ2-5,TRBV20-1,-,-,CSGEAETQYF,TGCAGTGGCGAGGCAGAGACCCAGTACTTC
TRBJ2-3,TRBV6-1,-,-,CASRVGTLSTDTQYF,TGTGCCAGCAGAGTGGGGACACTAAGCACAGATACGCAGTATTTT
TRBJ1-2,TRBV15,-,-,CATSRGRQVDYGYTF,TGTGCCACCAGCAGGGGAAGACAGGTCGACTATGGCTACACCTTC
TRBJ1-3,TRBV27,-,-,CASSLQGNPGNTIYF,TGTGCCAGCAGTTTGCAGGGAAATCCTGGAAACACCATATATTTT
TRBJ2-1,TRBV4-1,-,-,CASSLSESSYNEQFF,TGCGCCAGCAGCCTGAGCGAAAGCTCCTACAATGAGCAGTTCTTC
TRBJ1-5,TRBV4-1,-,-,CASSQEAGVAQPQHF,TGCGCCAGCAGCCAAGAAGCGGGGGTCGCTCAGCCCCAGCATTTT
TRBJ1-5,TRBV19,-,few,CASSIRDVSNQPQHF,TGTGCCAGTAGTATTCGAGATGTTAGCAATCAGCCCCAGCATTTT
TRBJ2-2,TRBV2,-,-,CASTSTGELFF,TGTGCCAGCACTTCCACCGGGGAGCTGTTTTTT
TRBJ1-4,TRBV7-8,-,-,CASSLAAREFSEKLFF,TGTGCCAGCAGCTTAGCTGCGAGGGAGTTTAGTGAAAAACTGTTTTTT
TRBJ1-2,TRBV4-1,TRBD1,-,CASSQPPGTGGGYTF,TGCGCCAGCAGCCAACCTCCCGGGACAGGAGGTGGCTACACCTTC
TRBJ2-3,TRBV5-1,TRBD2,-,CASSPGTSGGRGDTQYF,TGCGCCAGCAGCCCCGGGACTAGCGGGGGGCGGGGAGATACGCAGTATTTT
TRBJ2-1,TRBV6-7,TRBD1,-,CASSKPGQRYNEQFF,TGTGCCAGCAGTAAACCGGGACAGCGATACAATGAGCAGTTCTTC
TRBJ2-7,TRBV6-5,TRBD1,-,CASRTQGTYEQYF,TGTGCCAGCAGGACACAGGGGACCTACGAGCAGTACTTC
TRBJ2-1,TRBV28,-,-,CASSSLTRYQFF,TGTGCCAGCAGTTCCCTGACTAGATACCAGTTCTTC
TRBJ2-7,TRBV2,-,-,CASSEDRYAYEQYF,TGTGCCAGCAGTGAAGACAGGTACGCCTACGAGCAGTACTTC
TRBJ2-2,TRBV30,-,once,CAWSFGVAGELFF,TGTGCCTGGAGTTTCGGTGTTGCCGGGGAGCTGTTTTTT
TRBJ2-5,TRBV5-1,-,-,CASSLAFSKETQYF,TGCGCCAGCAGCTTGGCCTTCAGTAAAGAGACCCAGTACTTC
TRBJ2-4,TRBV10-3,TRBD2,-,CAISLTSGPVKNIQYF,TGTGCCATCAGCCTGACTAGCGGGCCGGTAAAAAACATTCAGTACTTC
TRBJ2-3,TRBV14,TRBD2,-,CASSQASGADTQYF,TGTGCCAGCAGCCAGGCTAGCGGAGCAGATACGCAGTATTTT
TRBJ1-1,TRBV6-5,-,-,CASSSLGRVIEAFF,TGTGCCAGCAGTTCGCTGGGCAGGGTCATTGAAGCTTTCTTT
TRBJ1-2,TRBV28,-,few,CASSGQANYGYTF,TGTGCCAGCAGCGGTCAGGCTAACTATGGCTACACCTTC
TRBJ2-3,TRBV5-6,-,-,CASSFIGGADTQYF,TGTGCCAGCAGCTTCATAGGGGGAGCAGATACGCAGTATTTT
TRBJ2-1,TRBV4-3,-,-,CASSQGGGSPYNEQFF,TGCGCCAGCAGCCAAGGAGGAGGCTCTCCCTACAATGAGCAGTTCTTC
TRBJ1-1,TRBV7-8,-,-,CASSSLGGAGTEAFF,TGTGCCAGCAGCAGTCTAGGGGGGGCAGGCACTGAAGCTTTCTTT
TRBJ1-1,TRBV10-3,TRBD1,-,CAIRLETGVNTEAFF,TGTGCCATCAGACTTGAGACAGGGGTGAACACTGAAGCTTTCTTT
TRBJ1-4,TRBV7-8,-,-,CASSFNAGSNEKLFF,TGTGCCAGCAGTTTTAATGCGGGGAGTAATGAAAAACTGTTTTTT
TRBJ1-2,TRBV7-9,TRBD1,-,CSSSSLLDRERNGYTF,TGTTCCAGCAGCTCTTTACTCGACAGGGAAAGAAATGGCTACACCTTC
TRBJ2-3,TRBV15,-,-,CATSNQGTQYF,TGTGCCACCAGCAACCAGGGTACGCAGTATTTT
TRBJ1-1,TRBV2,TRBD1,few,CASREQGADIGDRGEAFF,TGTGCCAGCAGGGAACAGGGGGCGGATATAGGGGATAGAGGAGAAGCTTTCTTT
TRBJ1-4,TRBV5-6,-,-,CASSLRQVTNEKLFF,TGTGCCAGCAGCTTGAGGCAGGTGACTAATGAAAAACTGTTTTTT
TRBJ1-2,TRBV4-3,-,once,CASSQEGGMDYGYTF,TGCGCCAGCAGCCAAGAGGGGGGAATGGACTATGGCTACACCTTC
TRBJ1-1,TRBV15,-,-,CATSRDRSLGTEAFF,TGTGCCACCAGCAGAGATCGTAGTCTAGGCACTGAAGCTTTCTTT
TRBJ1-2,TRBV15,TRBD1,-,CATTQMDRVEHGYTF,TGTGCCACCACCCAGATGGACAGGGTGGAACATGGCTACACCTTC
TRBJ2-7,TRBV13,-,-,CASSLGPVSYEQYF,TGTGCCAGCAGCTTAGGCCCCGTTAGCTACGAGCAGTACTTC
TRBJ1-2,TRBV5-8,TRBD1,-,CASPSQGPFAWGYTF,TGTGCCAGCCCGTCACAGGGGCCGTTTGCATGGGGCTACACCTTC
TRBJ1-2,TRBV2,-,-,CASSDQNYGYTF,TGTGCCAGCAGTGACCAGAACTATGGCTACACCTTC